Listed below are T cell receptor beta chains from one sample, sequenced in a study of cytomegalovirus exposure and HLA in healthy donors. Assay: immunoSEQ multiplex PCR; the TCRdb copy retains only in-frame clones and omits some. Recorded for this sample: more than 90,000 clones. Sequencing was carried out using PBMCs. The receptors originated from a man aged 40-49 years in good health and CMV-seropositive. CDR3s include the opening cysteine and the closing phenylalanine or tryptophan. The D gene is left open where the match is weak.

TRBJ2-1 TRBD2 TRBV7-3 TGTGCCAGCAGCCGGACTAGCCAATCTACCTACAATGAGCAGTTCTTC CASSRTSQSTYNEQFF
TRBJ2-7 TRBD2 TRBV4-2 TGTGCCAGCAGCCAAGGACTAGCGGGGAGCTCCTACGAGCAGTACTTC CASSQGLAGSSYEQYF
TRBJ2-7 . TRBV6-6 TGTGCCAGCAGCCAGGGTTCCGAGCAGTACTTC CASSQGSEQYF
TRBJ2-7 . TRBV5-8 TGTGCCAGCAGCTTGTTGGAGATGGCCCAAAACTCCTACGAGCAGTACTTC CASSLLEMAQNSYEQYF
TRBJ2-3 TRBD2 TRBV6-4 TGTGCCAGCAGTTCCTTTGGCGGGAGTGGGTCAGATACGCAGTATTTT CASSSFGGSGSDTQYF
TRBJ1-1 TRBD1 TRBV11-2 TGTGCCAGCAGCCCGACAGGGGTGGGGACTGAAGCTTTCTTT CASSPTGVGTEAFF
TRBJ2-2 . TRBV18 TGTGCCAGCTCACCGAGAACCGCGAACACCGGGGAGCTGTTTTTT CASSPRTANTGELFF
TRBJ2-7 TRBD2 TRBV2 TGTGCCAGCAGTGAGTTTGCGGGAGCCGACGAGCAGTACTTC CASSEFAGADEQYF
TRBJ1-5 . TRBV11-2 TGTGCCAGCAGCTTAGGGTCAGATCAGCCCCAGCATTTT CASSLGSDQPQHF
TRBJ1-3 TRBD1 TRBV9 TGTGCCAGCAGCGTACGGGACAGCTCTGGAAACACCATATATTTT CASSVRDSSGNTIYF
TRBJ1-1 TRBD1 TRBV28 TGTGCCAGCAGTGAACAGGGGACTGAAGCTTTCTTT CASSEQGTEAFF
TRBJ2-1 TRBD2 TRBV7-3 TGTGCCAGCAGCTTCGGGACTAGCACTAACAATGAGCAGTTCTTC CASSFGTSTNNEQFF
TRBJ2-7 . TRBV6-5 TGTGCCAGCAGAACAGGGCTCGAGCAGTACTTC CASRTGLEQYF
TRBJ1-1 . TRBV18 TGTGCCAGCTGCCAGGGGATCAACACTGAAGCTTTCTTT CASCQGINTEAFF
TRBJ2-3 TRBD2 TRBV5-1 TGCGCCAGCAGCTATATCCGAGCGGGAGCCCCCTCAGATACGCAGTATTTT CASSYIRAGAPSDTQYF
TRBJ1-5 . TRBV18 TGTGCCAGCTCAGTCGAGAGCAATCAGCCCCAGCATTTT CASSVESNQPQHF
TRBJ2-3 . TRBV11-2 TGTGCCAGCGGGCAGACGAGAGGCACAGATACGCAGTATTTT CASGQTRGTDTQYF